This T cell receptor beta chain comes out of a study of T cell responses to AZD1222 COVID-19 vaccine. Only in-frame clones appear in the TCRdb table, and some are missing; sequencing was by immunoSEQ multiplex PCR. The sample has 150,000 or so clones, about nine tenths seen once. Study results and limitations: After two AZD1222 doses, spike-specific TCR breadth and depth rose versus day 0. Donors, mostly white British, included more females; clonal diversity was possibly underestimated. Baseline seropositivity characterized only a handful of AZD1222 recipients. Spike regions recognized by vaccine-associated CD4 TCRs spanned the protein, led by 160-218 and 743-854.

In this sample, this clone turned up once. The target antigen is unknown. The V gene's germline CDR1 is LNHDA and CDR2 SQIVND (reference sequence). V was clipped by 0 bases and J by 6 bases; unmatched bases: 4. This CDR3 is built from 14 residues. Sequenced material: peripheral blood, taken 28 days after the second AZD1222 dose. The TCR sequence derives from an adult who received the AZD1222 COVID-19 vaccine. The chain recombines TRBV19 with TRBJ1-2, with 7 bases identical to TRBD1. CDR3 coding DNA: TGTGCCAGTAGTATAGATGGGACAGCCGATGGCTACACCTTC. As protein: CASSIDGTADGYTF.